The sequence of this T cell receptor (beta chain) was determined in a study of shared clonotypes between healthy human individuals. This was a deep-level run. Sequencing was performed with immunoSEQ multiplex PCR; in TCRdb, only in-frame clones are kept and a portion is missing. This table holds about 2 million clones, 85% to 95% found once. The CDR3 is 16 amino acids. Germline loops: CDR1 SGHNT, CDR2 YYREEE (reference sequence). After removal of 4 bases from V and 1 base from J, the junction contained 4 bases not matched to a gene. Sequencing input: naive CD4+ T cells sorted from blood. Subset: CD45RA+ positively selected. The V and J genes are TRBV5-4 and TRBJ2-5; 13 bases line up with TRBD2. The sequence derives from a young man in good health. The CDR3 sequence: CASSVGLAGAQETQYF. In nucleotides, the CDR3 is TGTGCCAGCAGCGTCGGACTAGCGGGGGCCCAAGAGACCCAGTACTTC.